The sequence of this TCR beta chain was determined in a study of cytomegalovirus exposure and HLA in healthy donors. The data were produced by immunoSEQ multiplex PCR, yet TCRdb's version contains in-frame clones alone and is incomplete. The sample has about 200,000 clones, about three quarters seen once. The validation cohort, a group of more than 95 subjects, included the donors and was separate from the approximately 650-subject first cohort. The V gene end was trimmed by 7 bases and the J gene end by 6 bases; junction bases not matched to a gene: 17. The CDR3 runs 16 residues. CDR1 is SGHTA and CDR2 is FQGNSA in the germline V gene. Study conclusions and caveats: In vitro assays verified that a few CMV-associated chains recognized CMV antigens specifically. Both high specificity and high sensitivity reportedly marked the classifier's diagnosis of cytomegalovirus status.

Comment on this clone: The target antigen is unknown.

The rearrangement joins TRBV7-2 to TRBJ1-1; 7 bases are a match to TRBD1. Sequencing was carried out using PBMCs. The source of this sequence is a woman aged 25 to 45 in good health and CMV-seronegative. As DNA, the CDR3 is TGTGCCAGCAACCCCCCGATTACGACAGGGCGTGCTGAAGCTTTCTTT. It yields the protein CASNPPITTGRAEAFF.